These T cell receptor beta chains were read from a single sample in a study of cytomegalovirus exposure and HLA in healthy donors. Profiling relied on immunoSEQ multiplex PCR, and the TCRdb table lists in-frame clones only, not all of them. The sample includes tens of thousands of clones, over 75% of them seen just once. The sample comprised PBMCs. These receptors all come from a woman aged 25 to 39 in good health and CMV-seronegative. Each CDR3 is given with its conserved first and last residue. The D gene is left open where the match is weak. Some rows mark clone size as missing; the rest say once, few, many or name a class of expanded clone.

v_call	d_call	j_call	clone_size	cdr3_length	cdr3_nt	cdr3_aa
TRBV19	-	TRBJ1-1	-	15	TGTGCCAGTAGTCTACAGCGGGACTTAAACACTGAAGCTTTCTTT	CASSLQRDLNTEAFF
TRBV21-1	-	TRBJ1-5	-	17	TGTGCCAGCAGCAAGGACCGGACAGGGAAGGGCAATCAGCCCCAGCATTTT	CASSKDRTGKGNQPQHF
TRBV6-6	TRBD2	TRBJ2-5	-	15	TGTGCCAGCGGGCGGGCGCGGGGGACTCAAGAGACCCAGTACTTC	CASGRARGTQETQYF
TRBV6-1	-	TRBJ1-5	-	13	TGTGCCAGCAGGCAGGACTATGATCAGCCCCAGCATTTT	CASRQDYDQPQHF
TRBV29-1	-	TRBJ1-1	-	14	TGCAGCGTGGCCGTTTCAGCGGCCTACGACGAGACTTTCTTT	CSVAVSAAYDETFF
TRBV7-3	-	TRBJ2-2	-	14	TGTGCCAGCAGCCCCGCCGCTAGGAGTGGGGAGCTGTTTTTT	CASSPAARSGELFF
TRBV25-1	-	TRBJ2-7	-	15	TGTGCCAGTAGCCCGCCCGGGACACTCTCCTACGAGCAGTACTTC	CASSPPGTLSYEQYF
TRBV27	-	TRBJ1-1	-	14	TGTGCCAGCAGTTTATGGGAGGGGAACACTGAAGCTTTCTTT	CASSLWEGNTEAFF
TRBV9	TRBD1	TRBJ1-1	once	12	TGTGCCAGCAGCGAAACAGGGGGGAAAGCTTTCTTT	CASSETGGKAFF
TRBV9	-	TRBJ1-2	-	14	TGTGCCAGCAGCCCCACGTCGGGAATCTATGGCTACACCTTC	CASSPTSGIYGYTF